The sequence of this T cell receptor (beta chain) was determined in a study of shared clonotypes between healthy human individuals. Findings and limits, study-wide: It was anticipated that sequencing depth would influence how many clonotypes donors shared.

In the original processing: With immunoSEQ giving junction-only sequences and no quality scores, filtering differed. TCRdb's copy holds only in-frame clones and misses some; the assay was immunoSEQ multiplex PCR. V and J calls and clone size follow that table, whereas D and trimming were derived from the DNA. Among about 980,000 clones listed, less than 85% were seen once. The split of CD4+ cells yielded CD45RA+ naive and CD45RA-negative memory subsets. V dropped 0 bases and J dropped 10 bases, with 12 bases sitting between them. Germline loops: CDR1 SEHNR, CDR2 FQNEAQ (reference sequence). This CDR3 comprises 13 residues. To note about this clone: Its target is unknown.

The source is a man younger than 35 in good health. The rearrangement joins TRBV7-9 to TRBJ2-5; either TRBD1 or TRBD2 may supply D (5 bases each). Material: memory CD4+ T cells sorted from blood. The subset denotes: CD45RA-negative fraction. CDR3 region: CASSLAELGDQYF. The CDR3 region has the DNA TGTGCCAGCAGCTTAGCTGAGCTGGGGGACCAGTACTTC.